This passage covers 22 T cell receptor beta chains from one sample sequenced in a study of beta chain features in type 1 diabetes (dated by TCRdb to 2016 to 2019). General findings and caveats noted by the study authors: Type 1 diabetes patients showed a moderate but significant shortening of TCRB CDR3 length in all four CD4+ subsets.

For these TCRs, the target antigens are not known. Library preparation employed the immunoSEQ multiplex PCR assay. The entire amount of isolated RNA was reverse transcribed using the High Capacity cDNA Reverse Transcription Kit, so the sequenced TCRB transcripts were expressed ones. As stored in TCRdb, this immuneACCESS dataset retains in-frame rearrangements with V and J assigned. A fraction of the clones does not appear; measured against another copy, unresolved V genes explain less than half of the discrepancy, and the remainder lacks a known reason. The sample table contains 550,000 to 850,000 clones; only one count was recorded for around 15% of them. The ten largest account for 0.022% of the sample. The sequenced sample consisted of naive CD4+ T cells from blood. Taken with the paper, the label for cell subset or site translates to: true naive CD4+ T cells. The receptors come from a young man with type 1 diabetes.

The CDR3 coding sequence is TGCGCCAGCAGCTTAAGGGAGCAAGGCACCTACGAGCAGTACTTC. Translated, it gives CASSLREQGTYEQYF. The V gene is TRBV5-1, the J gene TRBJ2-7; D might be TRBD2 (5 bases). Germline V gives CDR1 SGHRS, CDR2 YFSETQ. V was pared by 2 bases and J by 2 bases, with 14 bases between. The CDR3 is 15 residues long.

The gene calls are TRBV29-1 and TRBJ2-3, with TRBD2 identical over 13 bases. Trimming cost V 6 bases and J 9 bases; bases outside gene matches: 6. Germline loops: CDR1 SQVTM, CDR2 ANQGSEA. CDR3 length equals 13 residues. The DNA for the CDR3 is TGCAGCGTAAGGACTAGCGGGGGACCCACGCAGTATTTT. Translation: CSVRTSGGPTQYF.

The chain recombines TRBV5-1 with TRBJ1-2, with 8 nucleotides matching TRBD1. The germline V gene encodes CDR1 SGHRS and CDR2 YFSETQ. The V and J ends lost 4 bases and 7 bases, in that order; junction bases with no gene match: 6. The CDR3 is made up of 13 amino acids. CDR3 region: CASSAQGAFGYTF. CDR3 bases: TGCGCCAGCAGCGCCCAGGGGGCTTTTGGCTACACCTTC.

The chain employs TRBV5-4 and TRBJ2-2, with 7 bases that match TRBD1. Losses at the gene ends were 1 base for V and 6 bases for J; bases not matched to a gene: 9. This CDR3 is 16 amino acids long. Germline CDR1 SGHNT, CDR2 YYREEE (reference sequence). CDR3: CASSLRLQGFPGELFF. The CDR3 region has the DNA TGTGCCAGCAGCTTGAGGCTACAGGGGTTCCCCGGGGAGCTGTTTTTT. Looking up the rest from reference TRBV5-4 and TRBJ2-2 gives the full variable domain: ETGVTQSPTHLIKTRGQQVTLRCSSQSGHNTVSWYQQALGQGPQFIFQYYREEENGRGNFPPRFSGLQFPNYSSELNVNALELDDSALYLCASSLRLQGFPGELFFGEGSRLTVL.

The table lists this clone with a few counts. The chain links TRBV10-2 to TRBJ1-5; weak D call: TRBD1 (6 bases). The V gene lost 6 bases and the J gene lost 2 bases, with 8 bases spanning the gap. Germline V gene data show CDR1 as WSHSY and CDR2 as SAAADI. There are 13 residues in the CDR3. The CDR3 DNA sequence: TGCGCCAGCAGGGACAGCGGCAATCAGCCCCAGCATTTT. Its protein product is CASRDSGNQPQHF.

The table lists this clone with a few counts. CDR3: CASSEDYRRETQYF. In DNA, the CDR3 is TGTGCCAGCAGTGAAGATTACAGGAGAGAGACCCAGTACTTC. The chain employs TRBV6-1 and TRBJ2-5; the D gene is possibly TRBD1 (5 bases). The CDR3 length is 14 residues. Deletions cut 1 base from V and 4 bases from J, with 10 bases between. Looked up from germline, CDR1 is MNHNS and CDR2 is SASEGT.

This clone was counted a few times. This sequence joins TRBV7-8 and TRBJ2-5, with 7 nucleotides matching TRBD2. Germline CDR1 reads SGHVS; CDR2 reads FQNEAQ. V was clipped by 0 bases and J by 5 bases; unmatched bases: 6. This CDR3 has 15 amino acids. The CDR3 loop reads CASSLAAGVWETQYF. In nucleotides, the CDR3 is TGTGCCAGCAGCTTAGCGGCGGGAGTATGGGAGACCCAGTACTTC. Based on the CDR3 plus reference TRBV7-8 and TRBJ2-5, the full variable domain is GAGVSQSPRYKVAKRGQDVALRCDPISGHVSLFWYQQALGQGPEFLTYFQNEAQLDKSGLPSDRFFAERPEGSVSTLKIQRTQQEDSAVYLCASSLAAGVWETQYFGPGTRLLVL.

J is TRBJ1-3 and V is TRBV30; D call uncertain. Looked up from germline, CDR1 is GTSNPN and CDR2 is SVGIG (reference sequence). Trimming removed 4 bases at V and 3 bases at J, with 7 bases between. The CDR3 is made up of 12 amino acids. The CDR3 sequence: CAWMTSGNTIYF. Here the CDR3 DNA reads TGTGCCTGGATGACAAGTGGAAACACCATATATTTT.

The rearrangement uses TRBV5-4 and TRBJ2-5; D uncertain. CDR1 is SGHNT, CDR2 YYREEE, per germline (reference sequence). The CDR3 length is 13 residues. V was cut by 4 bases and J by 2 bases, with 9 bases left in between. This chain's CDR3 is CASSMRWQETQYF. The CDR3 DNA reads as TGTGCCAGCAGCATGAGGTGGCAAGAGACCCAGTACTTC.

This sequence joins TRBV18 and TRBJ2-3, with 7 bases identical to TRBD2. CDR3 length: 15 residues. J gave up 4 bases and V 6 bases, and 10 bases lay outside the gene matches. Germline CDR1 reads KGHSH; CDR2 reads LQKENI. The CDR3: CASSKRGGDADTQYF. CDR3 DNA sequence: TGTGCCAGCTCCAAGCGGGGTGGCGACGCAGATACGCAGTATTTT.

A word on this clone: This CDR3 is also generated by other DNA sequences in the sample. The V and J genes are TRBV5-1 and TRBJ1-3; D uncertain. V was clipped by 0 bases and J by 0 bases, with 4 bases between them. This CDR3 region has 14 residues. Per germline, CDR1 SGHRS and CDR2 YFSETQ. CDR3 sequence reads: CASSLGSSGNTIYF. The CDR3 DNA sequence: TGCGCCAGCAGCTTGGGGAGCTCTGGAAACACCATATATTTT.

This clone was seen a few times. The CDR3 nucleotides read TGTGCCAGCAGTGATCTGGGGACCTATGGCTACACCTTC. It is translated as CASSDLGTYGYTF. The chain employs TRBV2 and TRBJ1-2, with D perhaps matching TRBD1 (5 bases). Germline V gives CDR1 SNHLY, CDR2 FYNNEI. V shed 3 bases and J shed 4 bases, with 9 bases lying between them. There are 13 residues in the CDR3.

This chain uses TRBV11-2 with TRBJ2-1; D may correspond to TRBD1 or TRBD2 (5 bases each). The CDR3 extends over 13 amino acids. Between the trimmed V and J ends, which lost 3 bases and 7 bases, there was a span of 10 bases. Germline loops: CDR1 SGHAT, CDR2 FQNNGV. Here the CDR3 DNA reads TGTGCCAGCAGCTTCGCTTGGGGGAATGAGCAGTTCTTC. This codes for CASSFAWGNEQFF.

CDR3 loop: CASSPPGVGLSGIQYF. In DNA form, the CDR3 reads TGTGCCAGCAGCCCTCCCGGGGTGGGGTTGAGTGGCATTCAGTACTTC. V is TRBV28 and J is TRBJ2-4; possibly TRBD2 for D (5 bases). The CDR3 has 16 residues. The germline V and J ends were trimmed by 6 bases and 9 bases, with 24 bases remaining between them. Germline CDR1 MDHEN, CDR2 SYDVKM.

The rearrangement joins TRBV10-2 to TRBJ2-3; D could derive from TRBD1 or TRBD2 (6 bases each). With 6 bases removed from V and 1 base from J, the gap between germline ends came to 20 bases. This CDR3 has 17 amino acids. Germline V gene lookup returns CDR1 WSHSY and CDR2 SAAADI. The CDR3 is CASSLQSTGAGTDTQYF. Written as DNA, the CDR3 is TGCGCCAGCAGCCTCCAGAGTACGGGGGCCGGCACAGATACGCAGTATTTT.

CDR3 sequence: CASRLAGRGYEQYF. CDR3 sequence (DNA): TGTGCCAGCAGGCTGGCGGGCCGGGGTTACGAGCAGTACTTC. V is TRBV27 and J is TRBJ2-7, with D perhaps matching TRBD2 (5 bases). The germline gives CDR1 MNHEY, CDR2 SMNVEV (reference sequence). V was cut by 6 bases and J by 4 bases, with 16 bases left in between. The length of the CDR3 is 14 residues.

There are a few counts of this clone. The chain couples TRBV19 to TRBJ1-3; no clear D. Germline V CDR1 and CDR2: LNHDA, SQIVND (reference sequence). CDR3 length equals 15 residues. Trimming removed 9 bases from V and 2 bases from J, with 17 bases in between. The CDR3 region has the DNA TGTGCCAGCCAATCACTCGTAGGCACTGGAAACACCATATATTTT. Protein sequence: CASQSLVGTGNTIYF.

This clone has a handful of counts. The rearrangement uses TRBV30 and TRBJ1-1; no definite D call. This CDR3 contains 12 residues. V was pared by 2 bases and J by 10 bases, with 14 bases between. The V gene's germline CDR1 is GTSNPN and CDR2 SVGIG (reference sequence). CDR3 in amino acids: CAWSHGPLGAFF. In DNA form, the CDR3 reads TGTGCCTGGAGTCACGGGCCTCTGGGAGCTTTCTTT.

The rearrangement links TRBV10-3 to TRBJ2-3, with 9 bases that match TRBD2. Trimming removed 10 bases from V and 4 bases from J; junction bases left unmatched: 15. Germline assignment: CDR1 ENHRY and CDR2 SYGVKD. The CDR3 runs 16 residues. CDR3 sequence: CASRGSLAGVADTQYF. As DNA, the CDR3 is TGTGCCAGCCGAGGGTCCTTAGCGGGGGTTGCAGATACGCAGTATTTT.

The chain has TRBV28 and TRBJ2-7; D is unclear. With 2 bases removed from V and 5 bases from J, the gap between germline ends came to 1 base. CDR1 and CDR2 from the germline V gene are MDHEN and SYDVKM. The CDR3 has 10 amino acids. This CDR3 is CASSLNEQYF. In nucleotides, the CDR3 is TGTGCCAGCAGTTTAAACGAGCAGTACTTC.

The CDR3 loop is CASTPPGGETQYF. In DNA form, the CDR3 reads TGCGCCAGCACCCCCCCCGGGGGAGAGACCCAGTACTTC. This chain connects TRBV5-1 to TRBJ2-5; perhaps TRBD2 as D (6 bases). Per the germline V gene, CDR1 is SGHRS and CDR2 is YFSETQ. V lost 6 bases and J 4 bases, leaving 13 bases between the germline ends. The CDR3 has 13 amino acids.

This clone occurred a few times. V and J are TRBV30 and TRBJ1-3; D is unresolved. This CDR3 is 16 amino acids long. The V end lost 4 bases, the J end lost 0 bases, and 16 bases lay between the germline ends. Germline V gene lookup returns CDR1 GTSNPN and CDR2 SVGIG (reference sequence). CDR3 nucleotide sequence: TGTGCCTGGACAGCAGCTGGGAGCTTCTCTGGAAACACCATATATTTT. The encoded protein is CAWTAAGSFSGNTIYF.